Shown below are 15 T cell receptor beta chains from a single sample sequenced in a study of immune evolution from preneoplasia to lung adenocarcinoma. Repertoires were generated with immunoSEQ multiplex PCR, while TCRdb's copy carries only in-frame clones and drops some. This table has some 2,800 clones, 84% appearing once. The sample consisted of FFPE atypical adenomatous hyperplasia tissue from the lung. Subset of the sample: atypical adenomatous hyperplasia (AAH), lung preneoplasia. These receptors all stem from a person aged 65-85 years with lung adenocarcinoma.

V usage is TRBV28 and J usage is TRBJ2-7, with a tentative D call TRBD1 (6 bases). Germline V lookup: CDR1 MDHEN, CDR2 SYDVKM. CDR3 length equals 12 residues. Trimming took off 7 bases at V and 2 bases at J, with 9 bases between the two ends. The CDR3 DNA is TGTGCCAGCAACAGGGTCACCTACGAGCAGTACTTC. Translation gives CASNRVTYEQYF.

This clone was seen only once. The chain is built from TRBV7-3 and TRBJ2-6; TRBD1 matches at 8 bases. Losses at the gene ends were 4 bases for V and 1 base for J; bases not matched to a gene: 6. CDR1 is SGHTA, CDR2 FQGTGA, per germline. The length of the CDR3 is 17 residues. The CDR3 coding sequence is TGTGCCAGCAGCTACGCAGGGGGCCAATCTGGGGCCAACGTCCTGACTTTC. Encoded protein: CASSYAGGQSGANVLTF.

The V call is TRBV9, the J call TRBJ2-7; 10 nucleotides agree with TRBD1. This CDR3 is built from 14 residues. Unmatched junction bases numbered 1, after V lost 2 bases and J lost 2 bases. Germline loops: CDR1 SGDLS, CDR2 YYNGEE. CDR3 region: CASSVGTGAYEQYF. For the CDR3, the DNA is TGTGCCAGCAGCGTCGGGACAGGGGCCTACGAGCAGTACTTC.

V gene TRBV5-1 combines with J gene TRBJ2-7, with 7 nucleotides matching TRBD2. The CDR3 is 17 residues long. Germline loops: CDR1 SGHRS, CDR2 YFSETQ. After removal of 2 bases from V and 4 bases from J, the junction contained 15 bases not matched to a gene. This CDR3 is CASSFDGGSGGPYEQYF. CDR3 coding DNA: TGCGCCAGCAGCTTCGATGGCGGGAGTGGGGGACCATACGAGCAGTACTTC.

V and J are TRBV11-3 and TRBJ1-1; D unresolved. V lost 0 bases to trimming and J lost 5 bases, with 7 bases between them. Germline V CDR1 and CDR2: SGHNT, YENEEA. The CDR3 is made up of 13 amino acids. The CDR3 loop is CASSLDPRTEAFF. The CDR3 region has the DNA TGTGCCAGCAGCTTAGATCCCCGGACTGAAGCTTTCTTT. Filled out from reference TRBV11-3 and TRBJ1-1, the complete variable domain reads EAGVVQSPRYKIIEKKQPVAFWCNPISGHNTLYWYLQNLGQGPELLIRYENEEAVDDSQLPKDRFSAERLKGVDSTLKIQPAELGDSAVYLCASSLDPRTEAFFGQGTRLTVV.

In DNA, the CDR3 is TGTGCCAGCAGCACGGGACCTCAAAGGATTCAGTACTTC. Amino acid sequence: CASSTGPQRIQYF. This chain uses TRBV6-5 with TRBJ2-4, with D perhaps being TRBD1 or TRBD2 (5 bases each). The germline V and J ends were trimmed by 6 bases and 10 bases, with 16 bases remaining between them. CDR1 is MNHEY, CDR2 SVGAGI, per germline. The CDR3 consists of 13 residues.

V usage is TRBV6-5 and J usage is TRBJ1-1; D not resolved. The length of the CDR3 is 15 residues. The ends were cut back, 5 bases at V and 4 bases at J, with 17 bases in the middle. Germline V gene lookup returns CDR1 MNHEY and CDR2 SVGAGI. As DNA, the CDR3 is TGTGCCAGCAGTAAACAGTTTAGACCAGCCACTGAAGCTTTCTTT. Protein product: CASSKQFRPATEAFF.

The CDR3 DNA is TGTGCCATCAGTGGGAAGACCGGGACACGGAGCTCCTACAATGAGCAGTTCTTC. Translation gives CAISGKTGTRSSYNEQFF. V usage is TRBV10-3 and J usage is TRBJ2-1; perhaps TRBD1 as D (6 bases). From germline, CDR1 is ENHRY and CDR2 SYGVKD. V lost 4 bases and J 0 bases, leaving 19 bases between the germline ends. The CDR3 loop spans 18 amino acids.

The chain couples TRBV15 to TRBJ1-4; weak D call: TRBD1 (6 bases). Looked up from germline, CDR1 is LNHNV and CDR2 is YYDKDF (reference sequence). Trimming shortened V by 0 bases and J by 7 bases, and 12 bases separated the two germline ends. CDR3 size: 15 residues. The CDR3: CATSRDSRGGEKLFF. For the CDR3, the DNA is TGTGCCACCAGCAGAGATTCCAGGGGCGGTGAAAAACTGTTTTTT. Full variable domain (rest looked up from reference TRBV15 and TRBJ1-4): DAMVIQNPRYQVTQFGKPVTLSCSQTLNHNVMYWYQQKSSQAPKLLFHYYDKDFNNEADTPDNFQSRRPNTSFCFLDIRSPGLGDTAMYLCATSRDSRGGEKLFFGSGTQLSVL.

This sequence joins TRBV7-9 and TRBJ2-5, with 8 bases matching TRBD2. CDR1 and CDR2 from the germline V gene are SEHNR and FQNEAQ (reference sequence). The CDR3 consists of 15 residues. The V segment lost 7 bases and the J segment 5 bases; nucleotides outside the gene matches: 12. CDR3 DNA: TGTGCCAGCAATCCCACTAGCGGTCTCGGGGAGACCCAGTACTTC. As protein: CASNPTSGLGETQYF.

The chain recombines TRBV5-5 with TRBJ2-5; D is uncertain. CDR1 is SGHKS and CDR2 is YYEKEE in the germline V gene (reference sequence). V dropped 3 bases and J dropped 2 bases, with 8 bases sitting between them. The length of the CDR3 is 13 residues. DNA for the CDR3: TGTGCCAGCAGCTCCGGGCCACAAGAGACCCAGTACTTC. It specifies CASSSGPQETQYF.

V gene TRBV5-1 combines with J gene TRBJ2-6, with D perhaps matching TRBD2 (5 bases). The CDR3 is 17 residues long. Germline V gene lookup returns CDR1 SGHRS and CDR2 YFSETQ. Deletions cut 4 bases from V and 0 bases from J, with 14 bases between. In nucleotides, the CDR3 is TGCGCCAGCAGCCGGCGGGCAGTGAGCTCTGGGGCCAACGTCCTGACTTTC. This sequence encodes CASSRRAVSSGANVLTF.

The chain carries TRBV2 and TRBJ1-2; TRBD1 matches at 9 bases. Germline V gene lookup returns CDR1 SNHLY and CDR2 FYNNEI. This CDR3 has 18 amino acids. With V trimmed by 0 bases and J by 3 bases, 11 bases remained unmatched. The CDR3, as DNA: TGTGCCAGCAGTGAAGCATTTAATCCGGGACAGGGTTACTATGGCTACACCTTC. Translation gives CASSEAFNPGQGYYGYTF.

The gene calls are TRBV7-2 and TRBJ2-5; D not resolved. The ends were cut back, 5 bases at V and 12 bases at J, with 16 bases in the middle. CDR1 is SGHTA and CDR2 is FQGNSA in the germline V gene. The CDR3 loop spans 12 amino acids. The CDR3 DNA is TGTGCCAGCAGCATAAGACTCAATCTCGAGTACTTC. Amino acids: CASSIRLNLEYF.

The DNA of the CDR3 is TGCAGCGTTGACGGGGGAGGCTACACCTTC. It translates to CSVDGGGYTF. The V call is TRBV29-1, the J call TRBJ1-2; weak D call: TRBD1 (5 bases). This CDR3 has 10 amino acids. V was shortened by 3 bases and J by 8 bases, with 7 bases between the two germline ends. Germline V CDR1 and CDR2: SQVTM, ANQGSEA. The whole variable domain, filled in from reference TRBV29-1 and TRBJ1-2, reads SAVISQKPSRDICQRGTSLTIQCQVDSQVTMMFWYRQQPGQSLTLIATANQGSEATYESGFVIDKFPISRPNLTFSTLTVSNMSPEDSSIYLCSVDGGGYTFGSGTRLTVV.